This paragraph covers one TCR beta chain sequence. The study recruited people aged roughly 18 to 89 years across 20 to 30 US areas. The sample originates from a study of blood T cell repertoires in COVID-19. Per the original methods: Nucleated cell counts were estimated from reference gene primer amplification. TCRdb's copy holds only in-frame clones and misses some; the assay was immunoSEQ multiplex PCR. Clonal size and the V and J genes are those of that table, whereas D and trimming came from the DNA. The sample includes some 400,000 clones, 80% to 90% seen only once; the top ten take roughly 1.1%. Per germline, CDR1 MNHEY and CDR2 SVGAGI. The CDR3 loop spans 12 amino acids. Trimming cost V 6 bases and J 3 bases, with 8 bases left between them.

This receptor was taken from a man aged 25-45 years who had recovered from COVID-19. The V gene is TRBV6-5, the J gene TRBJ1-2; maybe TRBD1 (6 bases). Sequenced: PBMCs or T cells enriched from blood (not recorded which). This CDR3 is CASRNRDYGYTF. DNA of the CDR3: TGTGCCAGCAGAAACAGGGACTATGGCTACACCTTC.